This T cell receptor (beta chain) was recorded in a study of shared clonotypes between healthy human individuals. The CDR3 sequence is 13 residues long. With V trimmed by 5 bases and J by 5 bases, 3 bases remained unmatched. The germline gives CDR1 LNHDA, CDR2 SQIVND (reference sequence). Genomic DNA of every subset was divided equally among multiple immunoSEQ plates. Sequenced by immunoSEQ multiplex PCR; TCRdb stores in-frame clones only, minus some. The data hold 2,500,000 or so clones, with 90% to 95% observed a single time. With respect to this clone: Its matching antigen is unknown. Other DNA sequences in the same sample also yield this CDR3.

Donors, without exception, were Caucasian adults residing in Nashville, Tennessee. Study-wide results and limits: Memory subsets generally showed lower estimated richness than naive subsets.

V and J are TRBV19 and TRBJ2-5, with TRBD1 matching over 9 bases. This clonotype originated in a man aged 18 to 29 in good health. Sequenced input: naive CD4+ T cells sorted from blood. Specified subset: CD45RA+ positively selected. The CDR3 region has the DNA TGTGCCAGTAGTGGGACAGGGACGGAGACCCAGTACTTC. The encoded protein is CASSGTGTETQYF.